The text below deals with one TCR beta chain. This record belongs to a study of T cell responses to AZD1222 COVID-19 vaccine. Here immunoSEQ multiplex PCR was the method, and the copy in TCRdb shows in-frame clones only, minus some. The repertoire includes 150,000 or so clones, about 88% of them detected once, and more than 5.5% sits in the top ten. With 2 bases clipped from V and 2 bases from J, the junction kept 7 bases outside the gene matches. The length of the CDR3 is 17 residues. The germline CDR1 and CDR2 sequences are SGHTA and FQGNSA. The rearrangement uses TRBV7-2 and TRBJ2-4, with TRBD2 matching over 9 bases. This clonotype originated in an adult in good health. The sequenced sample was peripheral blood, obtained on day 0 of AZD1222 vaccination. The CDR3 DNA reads TGTGCCAGCAGCTTAAGGGCTAGCGGGATGACCAAAAACATTCAGTACTTC. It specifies CASSLRASGMTKNIQYF.